One sample yielded the 4 T cell receptor beta chains listed below, sequenced in a study of Ad26.COV2.S vaccination and SARS-CoV-2 variants. Treatment specified: around 19 received Ad26.COV2.S at low or high dose, single or two shots; several received placebo; per-sample allocation not given. Repertoires come from day 63 after the first vaccine or placebo injection. Only in-frame clones appear in the TCRdb table, and some are missing; sequencing was by immunoSEQ multiplex PCR. The profile shows some 370,000 clones, 83% of them singletons. The sequencing here drew on peripheral blood, taken in a trial of Ad26.COV2.S vaccine versus placebo. These receptors were collected from a person between 18 and 60 years old who received the Ad26.COV2.S COVID-19 vaccine or a placebo.

V is TRBV9 and J is TRBJ2-3; D is possibly TRBD2 (5 bases). Trimming took 3 bases from V and 1 from J, leaving 15 bases between them. Looked up from germline, CDR1 is SGDLS and CDR2 is YYNGEE. CDR3 length: 16 amino acids. CDR3 DNA sequence: TGTGCCAGCAGCGGCGGACTGAACCGGGGCACAGATACGCAGTATTTT. Translating gives CASSGGLNRGTDTQYF.

The V call is TRBV5-1, the J call TRBJ1-1; D is unresolved. CDR1 and CDR2 from the germline V gene are SGHRS and YFSETQ. This CDR3 is 14 amino acids long. Deletions cut 1 base from V and 0 bases from J, with 7 bases between. CDR3 DNA: TGCGCCAGCAGCTTGTTGACCGTGAACACTGAAGCTTTCTTT. Translating gives CASSLLTVNTEAFF.

The chain combines TRBV7-2 with TRBJ1-1; D gene ambiguous. V was cut by 2 bases and J by 1 base, with 8 bases left in between. Germline assignment: CDR1 SGHTA and CDR2 FQGNSA. This CDR3 contains 14 residues. Written as DNA, the CDR3 is TGTGCCAGCAGCTTATTCTCCGGGAACACTGAAGCTTTCTTT. Protein product: CASSLFSGNTEAFF. Variable domain in full (rest from reference TRBV7-2 and TRBJ1-1): GAGVSQSPSNKVTEKGKDVELRCDPISGHTALYWYRQSLGQGLEFLIYFQGNSAPDKSGLPSDRFSAERTGGSVSTLTIQRTQQEDSAVYLCASSLFSGNTEAFFGQGTRLTVV.

The chain recombines TRBV6-5 with TRBJ1-2; D is unclear. The V gene's germline CDR1 is MNHEY and CDR2 SVGAGI. The CDR3 covers 12 residues. Between the trimmed V and J ends, which lost 2 bases and 7 bases, there was a span of 8 bases. CDR3 sequence reads: CASSYLDGGYTF. In DNA form, the CDR3 reads TGTGCCAGCAGTTACCTGGACGGTGGCTACACCTTC.